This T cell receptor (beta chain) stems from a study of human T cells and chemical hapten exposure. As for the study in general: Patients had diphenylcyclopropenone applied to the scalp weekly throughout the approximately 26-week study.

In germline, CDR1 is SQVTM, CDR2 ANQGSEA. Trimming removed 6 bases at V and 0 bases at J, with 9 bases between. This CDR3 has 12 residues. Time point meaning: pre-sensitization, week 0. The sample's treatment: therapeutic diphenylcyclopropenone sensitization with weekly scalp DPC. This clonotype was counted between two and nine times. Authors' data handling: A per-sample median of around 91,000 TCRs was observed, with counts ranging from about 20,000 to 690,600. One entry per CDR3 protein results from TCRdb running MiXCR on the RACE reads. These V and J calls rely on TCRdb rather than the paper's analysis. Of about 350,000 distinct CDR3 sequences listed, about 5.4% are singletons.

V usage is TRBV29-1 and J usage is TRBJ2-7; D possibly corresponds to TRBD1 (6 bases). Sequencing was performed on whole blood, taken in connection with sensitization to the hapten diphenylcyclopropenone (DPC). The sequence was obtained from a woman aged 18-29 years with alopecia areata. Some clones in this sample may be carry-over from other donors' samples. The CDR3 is CSVLGGSYEQYF. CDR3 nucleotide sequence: TGCAGCGTCCTAGGGGGCTCCTACGAGCAGTACTTC.